This TCR beta chain was captured in a study of T cells in Graves' hyperthyroidism and ophthalmopathy. Broader study findings: Most clonotypes expanded in the thyroid (above 0.001) were also present in blood.

The CDR3 sequence is 21 residues long. V lost 1 base to trimming and J lost 1 base, with 29 bases between them. Germline V gene sequence: CDR1 SQVTM, CDR2 ANQGSEA. The authors obtained PBMCs from over 7.5 ml of fresh peripheral blood. TCR beta CDR3 sequences were amplified from RNA transcripts. The TCR CDR3 was amplified in a first-round RT-PCR using the HTBI primer set. TCRdb re-called the multiplex PCR reads with MiXCR, one entry per CDR3 protein. The data contain about 640,000 distinct CDR3 sequences, less than 25% of them singletons. This clonotype has only a few counts. Its specificity is unknown. The sample comprised blood. This clonotype originated in a man aged 25 to 40 with Graves' ophthalmopathy. The rearrangement links TRBV29-1 to TRBJ2-1; perhaps TRBD2 as D (6 bases). The CDR3 coding sequence is TGCAGCGTTGAAGCTAGATCGGCTCGGGGGAGGCACCCTCGGTCCTACAATGAGCAGTTCTTC. It encodes CSVEARSARGRHPRSYNEQFF.